Listed below are T cell receptor beta chains from one sample, sequenced in a study of blood T cell repertoires in COVID-19. The repertoire was sequenced with immunoSEQ multiplex PCR; TCRdb's copy has only in-frame clones and lacks some. The sample has 30,000 or so clones; 65% to 90% are singletons. Sequencing was performed on peripheral blood. The source is an older man with active COVID-19. Each CDR3 is given without its conserved first and last residue.

TRBJ2-2 | TRBV30 | AWSVPPRGLF
TRBJ1-1 | TRBV6-5 | ASSPTGGGNTEAF
TRBJ2-5 | TRBV5-1 | ASSLVKETQY
TRBJ1-6 | TRBV12-3/TRBV12-4 | ASTRGDSPLH
TRBJ2-1 | TRBV24-1 | ATTSGGSGEQF
TRBJ2-1 | TRBV5-1 | ASSFGGGPYNEQF
TRBJ2-5 | TRBV19 | ASSILTPRGQETQY
TRBJ1-2 | TRBV27 | ASSLEDRVDLTGYT
TRBJ2-3 | TRBV9 | ASSYRGDTDTQY
TRBJ2-1 | TRBV5-1 | ASRTTSGAYNEQF
TRBJ2-3 | TRBV5-4 | ASSPRTSGDNTQY
TRBJ2-7 | TRBV12-3/TRBV12-4 | ASSSSYEQY
TRBJ1-2 | TRBV2 | ASRPDWVSNYGYT
TRBJ2-3 | TRBV19 | ASSISSGAARTQY
TRBJ2-7 | TRBV4-1 | ASSQETGGLGEQY
TRBJ2-2 | TRBV7-3 | ASSTQGNTGELF
TRBJ1-3 | TRBV28 | ASSLRPQSGNTIY
TRBJ2-7 | TRBV14 | ASSQAMGQGVEQY
TRBJ2-5 | TRBV29-1 | SVAGTGQETQY
TRBJ1-6 | TRBV6-5 | ASTRTDNSPLH
TRBJ2-7 | TRBV7-2 | ASSLETGTGISEQY
TRBJ1-1 | TRBV7-2 | ASSLAGQGAGTEAF
TRBJ2-3 | TRBV27 | ASSLESGVGTQY
TRBJ2-5 | TRBV16 | ASSRGSGGVETQY
TRBJ2-2 | TRBV5-1 | ASSSTPGQGATGELF
TRBJ1-2 | TRBV7-2 | ASSTNGRGIGDYGYT
TRBJ1-6 | TRBV10-3 | AISPRTGPNSPLH
TRBJ1-6 | TRBV5-6 | ASSNRQGGSPLH
TRBJ2-3 | TRBV23-1 | ASSKMDIKLDTQY
TRBJ1-1 | TRBV5-5 | ASSPTGNTEAF
TRBJ1-1 | TRBV5-4 | ASSPIPKYVAEQNTEAF
TRBJ2-7 | TRBV7-8 | ASSQGTDYEQY
TRBJ2-7 | TRBV5-1 | ASSLGSTGSGYEQY
TRBJ1-2 | TRBV2 | ASSEARTVYGYT
TRBJ1-2 | TRBV12-3/TRBV12-4 | ASSSGRLYGYT
TRBJ1-6 | TRBV11-2 | ASSDQGASYNSPLH
TRBJ1-5 | TRBV15 | ATSRDRTASNQPQH
TRBJ1-1 | TRBV28 | ASGGGWVTEAF
TRBJ2-1 | TRBV7-3 | ASSSLAGGLDEQF
TRBJ2-7 | TRBV18 | ASSPFSEYEQY
TRBJ2-2 | TRBV2 | ASNIYTGELF
TRBJ2-7 | TRBV24-1 | ATSDPGQGAHEQY
TRBJ2-3 | TRBV3-1/TRBV3-2 | ASSQRQGYTDTQY
TRBJ1-1 | TRBV7-8 | ASSSRRTTGAYEAF
TRBJ2-5 | TRBV6-5 | ASGETFQETQY
TRBJ1-5 | TRBV11-3 | ASSLECDHQPQH
TRBJ2-2 | TRBV6-1 | ASSEARLAATGELF
TRBJ2-3 | TRBV29-1 | SVDYGQATQY
TRBJ2-7 | TRBV20-1 | SATPSYEQY